This TCR beta chain was obtained from a study of cytomegalovirus exposure and HLA in healthy donors. Study context: The platform used for the approximately 120 validation repertoires matched that of the roughly 670 first-cohort repertoires, a later analysis reported.

Trimming cost V 4 bases and J 3 bases, with 16 bases left between them. CDR1 and CDR2 (germline): SGHRS, YFSETQ. This CDR3 is 15 amino acids long. The study's findings and limits: A few chains tied to CMV proved CMV antigen-specific in vitro.

As regards this clone: What it binds is unknown.

Repertoires were generated with immunoSEQ multiplex PCR, while TCRdb's copy carries only in-frame clones and drops some. The sample has about 110,000 clones, approximately 96% seen once; the top ten hold 0.67%. This rearrangement joins TRBV5-1 to TRBJ1-2, with D possibly TRBD1 on 5 matching bases. The clonotype comes from a young woman in good health and CMV-seronegative. Sequenced material: PBMCs. CDR3 loop: CASSPRRGLDYGYTF. The CDR3 DNA reads TGCGCCAGCAGCCCACGTAGGGGATTGGACTATGGCTACACCTTC. Looking up the rest from reference TRBV5-1 and TRBJ1-2 gives the full variable domain: KAGVTQTPRYLIKTRGQQVTLSCSPISGHRSVSWYQQTPGQGLQFLFEYFSETQRNKGNFPGRFSGRQFSNSRSEMNVSTLELGDSALYLCASSPRRGLDYGYTFGSGTRLTVV.